These 23 T cell receptor beta chains were all obtained from the same sample, sequenced in a study of cytomegalovirus exposure and HLA in healthy donors. Using immunoSEQ multiplex PCR, the repertoire was profiled, and TCRdb retains in-frame clones only, with some absent. The repertoire has about 160,000 clones, around 92% of them found once; the top ten carry 10%. Sequencing used PBMCs. The receptors were sampled from a woman in her late teens or twenties in good health and CMV-seropositive.

This clone was recorded only once. V and J are TRBV10-3 and TRBJ1-3; D unclear. There are 15 residues in the CDR3. Germline V gene data show CDR1 as ENHRY and CDR2 as SYGVKD. Trimming shortened V by 6 bases and J by 0 bases, and 12 bases separated the two germline ends. The DNA for the CDR3 is TGTGCCATCAGGATGGCAGGTGGCTCTGGAAACACCATATATTTT. Its protein product is CAIRMAGGSGNTIYF.

The sample holds one count of this clone. The J gene is TRBJ2-1, the V gene TRBV4-3; D possibly corresponds to TRBD2 (5 bases). The CDR3 contains 15 residues. Germline V gives CDR1 LGHNA, CDR2 YSLEER. The V gene lost 3 bases and the J gene lost 9 bases, with 18 bases spanning the gap. As DNA, the CDR3 is TGCGCCAGCAGCCAGGCTCACACGGGATCGGGTGAGCAGTTCTTC. This codes for CASSQAHTGSGEQFF.

This clone was observed a single time. This sequence joins TRBV30 and TRBJ2-1; the match to TRBD2 covers 9 bases. J was trimmed by 6 bases and V by 4 bases; bases with no gene match: 10. Germline-derived CDR1 and CDR2 are GTSNPN and SVGIG (reference sequence). This CDR3 is built from 15 residues. CDR3 sequence (DNA): TGTGCCTGGATTCCTGTCCGGACTAGCGTCAATGAGCAGTTCTTC. Encoded protein: CAWIPVRTSVNEQFF.

This clone was detected only once. In the same sample, other DNA sequences code for this CDR3. This chain uses TRBV10-1 with TRBJ2-1; D perhaps matches TRBD1 (5 bases). Trimming left V 2 bases short and J 4 bases short, with 6 bases between. The V gene's germline CDR1 is WNHNN and CDR2 SYGVQD (reference sequence). The CDR3 runs 13 residues. CDR3 protein: CASSETGYNEQFF. CDR3 coding DNA: TGCGCCAGCAGTGAGACAGGTTACAATGAGCAGTTCTTC.

The V and J genes are TRBV6-5 and TRBJ2-1; 13 bases are a match to TRBD2. CDR3 length: 15 residues. The V and J ends lost 5 bases and 9 bases, in that order; junction bases with no gene match: 7. CDR1 MNHEY and CDR2 SVGAGI come from the germline V gene. The CDR3 DNA sequence: TGTGCCAGCAGTATACTAGCGGGAGGGGGGGGTGAGCAGTTCTTC. Residues: CASSILAGGGGEQFF.

This rearrangement joins TRBV27 to TRBJ1-5; perhaps TRBD1 as D (6 bases). Trimming took off 5 bases at V and 1 base at J, with 9 bases between the two ends. Germline CDR1 is MNHEY and CDR2 is SMNVEV (reference sequence). This CDR3 is 14 amino acids long. CDR3 residues: CASSNDRSNQPQHF. The CDR3 bases are TGTGCCAGCAGTAACGACAGGAGCAATCAGCCCCAGCATTTT.

Here the CDR3 DNA reads TGTGCCAGCAGTTTAATGGGACAGGGAACGGCGCGAGAGCAGTACTTC. This sequence encodes CASSLMGQGTAREQYF. This rearrangement joins TRBV27 to TRBJ2-7; 9 nucleotides agree with TRBD1. Unmatched junction bases numbered 12, after V lost 2 bases and J lost 7 bases. Germline values: CDR1 MNHEY, CDR2 SMNVEV (reference sequence). CDR3 length: 16 residues.

The chain uses TRBV6-1 and TRBJ2-1; 11 bases map to TRBD2. V was clipped by 6 bases and J by 7 bases; unmatched bases: 8. The CDR3 consists of 15 residues. Germline CDR1 reads MNHNS; CDR2 reads SASEGT. CDR3 sequence reads: CASSWGTSGINEQFF. DNA for the CDR3: TGTGCCAGCAGCTGGGGGACTAGCGGTATTAATGAGCAGTTCTTC.

V gene TRBV6-5 combines with J gene TRBJ2-1; 10 bases align to TRBD2. The junction had 11 bases not matched to a gene; V was cut back by 7 bases and J by 8 bases. The CDR3 runs 15 residues. CDR1 and CDR2 (germline): MNHEY, SVGAGI. The CDR3 sequence is CASKLGRLAGDEQFF. The CDR3 bases are TGTGCCAGCAAGCTTGGACGGCTAGCGGGGGATGAGCAGTTCTTC.

The CDR3 reads CASSLLGGAEAFF. The CDR3 DNA follows: TGTGCCAGCAGCTTATTAGGGGGGGCTGAAGCTTTCTTT. The chain uses TRBV5-6 and TRBJ1-1; a weak D match, TRBD1 (6 bases). The V and J ends lost 2 bases and 6 bases respectively, with 11 bases between them. Germline V gene sequence: CDR1 SGHDT, CDR2 YYEEEE. The CDR3 covers 13 residues.

The chain employs TRBV6-5 and TRBJ2-1, with a possible D match to TRBD2 (5 bases). The CDR3 is 15 amino acids. V lost 5 bases to trimming and J lost 2 bases, with 13 bases between them. Germline CDR1 reads MNHEY; CDR2 reads SVGAGI. The CDR3 nucleotides are TGTGCCAGCAGTACAGCCGGGAACCCCTACAATGAGCAGTTCTTC. Translating gives CASSTAGNPYNEQFF.

V gene TRBV25-1 combines with J gene TRBJ2-1, with D maybe TRBD2 (5 bases). CDR1 and CDR2 from the germline V gene are MGHDK and SYGVNS. This CDR3 spans 18 amino acids. The ends were cut back, 1 base at V and 2 bases at J, with 18 bases in the middle. CDR3 amino acids: CASSELDYIGLTYNEQFF. The CDR3 coding sequence is TGTGCCAGCAGTGAATTGGATTATATTGGACTGACCTACAATGAGCAGTTCTTC.

The chain carries TRBV6-6 and TRBJ1-5; the D gene is possibly TRBD1 (5 bases). V dropped 8 bases and J dropped 4 bases, with 15 bases sitting between them. The CDR3 is made up of 14 amino acids. The germline CDR1 and CDR2 sequences are MNHNY and SVGAGI (reference sequence). The CDR3 region has the DNA TGTGCCAGCCATGGGGCAGGGCAAAATCAGCCCCAGCATTTT. Its translation: CASHGAGQNQPQHF.

This rearrangement joins TRBV28 to TRBJ2-7, with TRBD1 as a possible D gene (5 bases). From germline, CDR1 is MDHEN and CDR2 SYDVKM. The CDR3 length is 14 residues. V dropped 4 bases and J dropped 1 base, with 11 bases sitting between them. The CDR3 DNA reads TGTGCCAGCAGTTACTCAGGGAATTCCTACGAGCAGTACTTC. Translated, it gives CASSYSGNSYEQYF.

The chain has TRBV28 and TRBJ1-5; 7 positions match TRBD1. Trimming took 5 bases from V and 6 from J; bases not matched to a gene: 7. Per germline, CDR1 MDHEN and CDR2 SYDVKM. The CDR3 has 14 residues. CDR3 coding DNA: TGTGCCAGCAGTACCTCAACAGGGGTTCAGCCCCAGCATTTT. This codes for CASSTSTGVQPQHF.

The chain employs TRBV18 and TRBJ1-5; D gene unclear. V dropped 1 base and J dropped 1 base, with 11 bases sitting between them. This CDR3 contains 16 residues. The germline V gene has CDR1 KGHSH and CDR2 LQKENI. The CDR3 sequence is CASSPQVAASNQPQHF. The CDR3, as DNA: TGTGCCAGCTCACCACAGGTTGCGGCAAGCAATCAGCCCCAGCATTTT.

The table lists this clone with a count of one. This chain joins TRBV9 and TRBJ2-1; 7 bases fit TRBD2. CDR3 length: 13 amino acids. J gave up 8 bases and V 6 bases, and 8 bases lay outside the gene matches. Looked up from germline, CDR1 is SGDLS and CDR2 is YYNGEE. CDR3 residues: CASNSHAGDEQFF. In nucleotides, the CDR3 is TGTGCCAGCAACTCCCACGCGGGGGATGAGCAGTTCTTC.

The V and J genes are TRBV5-1 and TRBJ1-2, with TRBD1 identical over 8 bases. V lost 6 bases and J lost 5; bases outside the gene matches: 3. Germline V CDR1 and CDR2: SGHRS, YFSETQ. This CDR3 region has 12 residues. The CDR3 DNA reads TGCGCCAGCACCGGGACAGGTTATGGCTACACCTTC. Amino acid sequence: CASTGTGYGYTF. Using reference TRBV5-1 and TRBJ1-2 for the parts outside the CDR3, the full variable domain is KAGVTQTPRYLIKTRGQQVTLSCSPISGHRSVSWYQQTPGQGLQFLFEYFSETQRNKGNFPGRFSGRQFSNSRSEMNVSTLELGDSALYLCASTGTGYGYTFGSGTRLTVV.

The chain recombines TRBV2 with TRBJ2-5; tentatively, D is TRBD2 (5 bases). Trimming pared 3 bases from V and 5 bases from J, leaving 13 bases between. This CDR3 comprises 14 residues. Germline V gives CDR1 SNHLY, CDR2 FYNNEI. The CDR3 bases are TGTGCCAGCAGTGAGGACTTCCCCGGGGAGACCCAGTACTTC. It yields the protein CASSEDFPGETQYF.

This rearrangement joins TRBV2 to TRBJ1-1; D might be TRBD1 (5 bases). From germline, CDR1 is SNHLY and CDR2 FYNNEI. CDR3 size: 16 residues. The ends were cut back, 2 bases at V and 0 bases at J, with 13 bases in the middle. The CDR3 spells CASSEQGPYMNTEAFF. As DNA, the CDR3 is TGTGCCAGCAGTGAACAGGGCCCTTATATGAACACTGAAGCTTTCTTT.

The rearrangement joins TRBV19 to TRBJ2-5; D unresolved. CDR3 length: 11 amino acids. In germline, CDR1 is LNHDA, CDR2 SQIVND (reference sequence). V dropped 7 bases and J dropped 4 bases, with 7 bases sitting between them. The CDR3 DNA sequence: TGTGCCAGTAAATTCCGAGAGACCCAGTACTTC. As protein: CASKFRETQYF.

The chain couples TRBV21-1 to TRBJ2-7; the D segment call TRBD1 is taken from the table without a DNA check. TRBV21-1 is reported as a pseudogene. This CDR3 is built from 14 residues. The CDR3 nucleotides read TGTGCCAGCGGGTGGAGGGGGCGAACCTACGAGCAGTACTTC. It codes for CASGWRGRTYEQYF.

This chain uses TRBV6-1 with TRBJ1-1, with D maybe TRBD1 (6 bases). This CDR3 contains 13 residues. The germline V and J ends were trimmed by 8 bases and 0 bases, with 10 bases remaining between them. Germline-derived CDR1 and CDR2 are MNHNS and SASEGT. This CDR3 reads CASPGAVNTEAFF. The CDR3 DNA reads TGTGCCAGCCCAGGGGCGGTGAACACTGAAGCTTTCTTT.